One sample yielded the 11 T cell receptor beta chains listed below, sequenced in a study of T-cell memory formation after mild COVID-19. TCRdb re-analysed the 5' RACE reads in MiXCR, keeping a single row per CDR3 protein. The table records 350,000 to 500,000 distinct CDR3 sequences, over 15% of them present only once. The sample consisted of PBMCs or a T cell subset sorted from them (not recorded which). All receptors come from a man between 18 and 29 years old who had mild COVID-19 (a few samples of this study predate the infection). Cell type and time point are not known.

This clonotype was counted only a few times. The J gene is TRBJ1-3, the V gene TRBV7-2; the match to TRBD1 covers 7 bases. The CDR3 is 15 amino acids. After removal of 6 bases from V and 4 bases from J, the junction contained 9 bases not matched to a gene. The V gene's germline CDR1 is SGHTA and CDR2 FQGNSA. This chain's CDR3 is CASRPRGAKGNTIYF. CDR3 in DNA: TGTGCCAGCAGACCCAGGGGGGCTAAGGGAAACACCATATATTTT.

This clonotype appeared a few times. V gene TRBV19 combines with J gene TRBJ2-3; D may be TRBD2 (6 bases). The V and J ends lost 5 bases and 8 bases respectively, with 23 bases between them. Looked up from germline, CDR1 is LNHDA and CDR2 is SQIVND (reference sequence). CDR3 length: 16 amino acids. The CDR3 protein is CASSLPLAEPLGTQYF. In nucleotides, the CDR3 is TGTGCCAGTAGTCTCCCCTTAGCGGAGCCCTTGGGTACGCAGTATTTT.

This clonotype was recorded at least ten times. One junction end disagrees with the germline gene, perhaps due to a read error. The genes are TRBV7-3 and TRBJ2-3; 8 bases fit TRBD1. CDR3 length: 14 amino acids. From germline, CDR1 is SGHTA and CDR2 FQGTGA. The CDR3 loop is CASSWAGGTDTQYF. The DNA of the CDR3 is TGTGCCAGCAGCTGGGCAGGGGGCACGGATACGCAGTATTTT.

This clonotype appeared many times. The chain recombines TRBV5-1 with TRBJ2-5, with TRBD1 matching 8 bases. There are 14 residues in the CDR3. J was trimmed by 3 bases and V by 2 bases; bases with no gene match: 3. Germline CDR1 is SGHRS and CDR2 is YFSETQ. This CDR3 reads CASSFQGAEETQYF. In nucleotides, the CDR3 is TGCGCCAGCAGCTTCCAGGGGGCAGAAGAGACCCAGTACTTC.

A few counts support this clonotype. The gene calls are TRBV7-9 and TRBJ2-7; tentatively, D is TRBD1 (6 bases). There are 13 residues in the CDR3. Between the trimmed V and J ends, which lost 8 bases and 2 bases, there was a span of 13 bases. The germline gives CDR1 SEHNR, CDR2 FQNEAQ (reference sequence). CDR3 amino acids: CASRRDTAYEQYF. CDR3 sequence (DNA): TGTGCCAGCCGCCGGGACACGGCCTACGAGCAGTACTTC.

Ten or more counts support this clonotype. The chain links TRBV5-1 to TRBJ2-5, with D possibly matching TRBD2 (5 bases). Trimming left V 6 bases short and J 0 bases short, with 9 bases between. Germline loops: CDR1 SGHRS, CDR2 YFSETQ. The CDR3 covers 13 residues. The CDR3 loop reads CASNPGNQETQYF. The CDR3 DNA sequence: TGCGCCAGCAACCCGGGAAACCAAGAGACCCAGTACTTC.

CDR3 loop: CASSALTGVAGELFF. The CDR3 nucleotides read TGTGCCAGCAGTGCCCTCACAGGGGTCGCCGGGGAGCTGTTTTTT. The chain combines TRBV12-3 or TRBV12-4 with TRBJ2-2; 7 nucleotides match TRBD1. The junction had 9 bases not matched to a gene; V was cut back by 5 bases and J by 6 bases. The CDR3 has 15 residues.

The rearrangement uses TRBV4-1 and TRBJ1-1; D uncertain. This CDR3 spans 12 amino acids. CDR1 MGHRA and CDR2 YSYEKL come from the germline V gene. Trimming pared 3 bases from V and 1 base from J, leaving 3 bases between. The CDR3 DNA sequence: TGCGCCAGCAGCCAGCCGAACACTGAAGCTTTCTTT. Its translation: CASSQPNTEAFF.

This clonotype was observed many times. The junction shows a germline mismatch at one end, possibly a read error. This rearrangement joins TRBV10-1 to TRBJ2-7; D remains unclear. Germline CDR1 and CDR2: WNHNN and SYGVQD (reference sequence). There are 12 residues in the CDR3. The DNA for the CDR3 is TGTGCCAGCAGCCGGAGCTCCTACGAGCAGTACTTC. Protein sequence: CASSRSSYEQYF.

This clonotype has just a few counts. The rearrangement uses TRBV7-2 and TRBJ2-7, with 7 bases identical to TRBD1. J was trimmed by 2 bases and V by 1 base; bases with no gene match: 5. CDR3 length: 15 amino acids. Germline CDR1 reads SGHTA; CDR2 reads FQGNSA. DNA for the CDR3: TGTGCCAGCAGCTTAGTGTCAGGACAGGCCTACGAGCAGTACTTC. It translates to CASSLVSGQAYEQYF.

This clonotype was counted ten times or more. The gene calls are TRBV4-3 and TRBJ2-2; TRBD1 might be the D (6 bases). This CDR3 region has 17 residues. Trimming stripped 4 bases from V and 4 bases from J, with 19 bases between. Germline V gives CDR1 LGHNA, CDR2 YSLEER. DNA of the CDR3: TGCGCCAGCAGCCGGGGCAGGGGCGGCCTCCTCACCGGGGAGCTGTTTTTT. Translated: CASSRGRGGLLTGELFF.